The present T cell receptor (beta chain) was sequenced within a study of T cell responses to AZD1222 COVID-19 vaccine. General observations from the study: White British ancestry dominated among donors, who included more females, and clonal diversity was possibly underestimated. Increased Spike-specific TCR breadth and depth were observed after two AZD1222 doses.

The table came from immunoSEQ multiplex PCR; TCRdb's copy has only in-frame clones and leaves some out. The table lists 90,000 to 150,000 clones, about nine tenths of them singletons. The CDR3 totals 14 residues. V lost 2 bases and J lost 5, with 11 bases in between. Germline V lookup: CDR1 SEHNR, CDR2 FQNEAQ (reference sequence). A remark on this clone: Its antigen is not identified.

The source of this sequence is an adult who received the MenACWY meningococcal vaccine as a control. The chain recombines TRBV7-9 with TRBJ2-3; D unclear. Material: peripheral blood, obtained 28 days after the second dose of the MenACWY control vaccine. The CDR3 spells CASSLTGTLDTQYF. The CDR3 bases are TGTGCCAGCAGCTTAACCGGAACCCTAGATACGCAGTATTTT.